The present T cell receptor (beta chain) was sequenced within a study of blood T cell repertoires in COVID-19. On the study more broadly: Acute and convalescent COVID-19 specimens originated in the United States, Italy and Spain. In each case, the material was cDNA or gDNA derived from T cells, B-cell-depleted T cells, or PBMCs.

CDR1 LNHDA and CDR2 SQIVND come from the germline V gene (reference sequence). The trim removed 5 bases at V and 2 bases at J, leaving 9 bases unmatched. The CDR3 loop spans 15 amino acids. Authors' data handling: Researchers report that nucleated cell counts were estimated from reference gene primer amplification. Here immunoSEQ multiplex PCR was the method, and the copy in TCRdb shows in-frame clones only, minus some. V and J calls and clone size follow that table, whereas D and trimming were derived from the DNA. The sample includes approximately 74,000 clones, approximately 90% seen only once; the top ten take about 5%.

This chain links TRBV19 with TRBJ2-7; 7 bases agree with TRBD2. This sequence was found in a woman aged 60 to 75 with active COVID-19. What was sequenced was peripheral blood. CDR3 region: CASSAPASGTYEQYF. In DNA, the CDR3 is TGTGCCAGTAGTGCCCCCGCTAGCGGTACCTACGAGCAGTACTTC. The full variable domain, in which reference TRBV19 and TRBJ2-7 provide the parts outside the CDR3, is DGGITQSPKYLFRKEGQNVTLSCEQNLNHDAMYWYRQDPGQGLRLIYYSQIVNDFQKGDIAEGYSVSREKKESFPLTVTSAQKNPTAFYLCASSAPASGTYEQYFGPGTRLTVT.